The 25 T cell receptor beta chains listed next were all sequenced from one sample in a study of T cells in Graves' hyperthyroidism and ophthalmopathy. Amplification of TCR beta CDR3 regions was performed using RNA transcripts as template. During a first-round RT-PCR of the TCR CDR3, the HTBI primer set was used. TCRdb processed the multiplex PCR reads anew with MiXCR; each CDR3 protein has one entry. The sample records roughly 750,000 distinct CDR3 sequences, about a sixth being singletons. Sequencing was done on a sample of blood. The receptors stem from a man younger than 35 with Graves' hyperthyroidism.

This clonotype was seen at least ten times. The chain couples TRBV2 to TRBJ2-6; D remains unclear. Germline CDR1 is SNHLY and CDR2 is FYNNEI. The V gene lost 3 bases and the J gene lost 0 bases, with 15 bases spanning the gap. The CDR3 covers 18 residues. The CDR3 is CASSDVPAASSGANVLTF. The CDR3 region has the DNA TGTGCCAGCAGTGATGTTCCGGCAGCTAGCTCTGGGGCCAACGTCCTGACTTTC.

This clonotype was counted between two and nine times. This chain connects TRBV6-1 to TRBJ2-7; no clear D. Between the trimmed V and J ends, which lost 6 bases and 2 bases, there was a span of 14 bases. The CDR3 totals 14 residues. The V gene's germline CDR1 is MNHNS and CDR2 SASEGT. The CDR3 region has the DNA TGTGCCAGCAGCCAGTTAGGGTCGACCTACGAGCAGTACTTC. Translation gives CASSQLGSTYEQYF.

This clonotype has a count of ten or more. The chain is built from TRBV18 and TRBJ2-3, with 10 nucleotides matching TRBD2. Germline V lookup: CDR1 KGHSH, CDR2 LQKENI. The CDR3 totals 16 residues. V was pared by 1 base and J by 4 bases, with 5 bases of the junction left unmatched. CDR3 sequence reads: CASSPQPSGSPDTQYF. CDR3 coding DNA: TGTGCCAGCTCACCACAGCCTAGCGGGAGTCCAGATACGCAGTATTTT.

This clonotype was counted at least ten times. The rearrangement uses TRBV28 and TRBJ2-7; TRBD2 is a possible D gene (6 bases). This CDR3 is built from 15 residues. V was shortened by 2 bases and J by 2 bases, with 13 bases between the two germline ends. CDR1 is MDHEN and CDR2 is SYDVKM in the germline V gene. CDR3: CASSLLRDSTYEQYF. The DNA for the CDR3 is TGTGCCAGCAGTTTACTCCGGGACTCTACCTACGAGCAGTACTTC.

The chain's CDR3 is CASSLAPFSYEQYF. The CDR3 DNA reads TGTGCCAGCAGCTTAGCGCCCTTCTCCTACGAGCAGTACTTC. The rearrangement joins TRBV7-3 to TRBJ2-7, with D hard to call. Germline V CDR1 and CDR2: SGHTA, FQGTGA. The length of the CDR3 is 14 residues. V was clipped by 2 bases and J by 0 bases, with 8 bases between them.

The CDR3 is CASSLTTTGANTGELFF. CDR3 sequence (DNA): TGTGCCAGCAGTTTGACCACTACAGGGGCTAACACCGGGGAGCTGTTTTTT. The rearrangement links TRBV27 to TRBJ2-2, with 7 bases aligning to TRBD1. Trimming cost V 3 bases and J 2 bases; bases outside gene matches: 9. This CDR3 is 17 amino acids long. Germline V lookup: CDR1 MNHEY, CDR2 SMNVEV (reference sequence).

This clonotype occurred a few times. This chain uses TRBV10-2 with TRBJ2-1; 15 nucleotides line up with TRBD2. The ends lost 7 bases at V and 5 bases at J; junction bases unmatched: 6. This CDR3 spans 16 amino acids. Per germline, CDR1 WSHSY and CDR2 SAAADI. The CDR3 nucleotides read TGCGCCAGCAACGGACTAGCGGGAGGGTCTGACAATGAGCAGTTCTTC. This encodes CASNGLAGGSDNEQFF.

Points on this clonotype: A read error is possible here, since a much larger clone lies one base away. V is TRBV7-2 and J is TRBJ2-3; D is unresolved. From germline, CDR1 is SGHTA and CDR2 FQGNSA. CDR3 length: 12 amino acids. CDR3 nucleotide sequence: TGTGCCGGCAGCTTTTTCACAGATACGCAGTATTTT. Residues: CAGSFFTDTQYF.

The chain joins TRBV28 to TRBJ2-3; a weak D match, TRBD1 (6 bases). CDR3 length: 14 amino acids. In germline, CDR1 is MDHEN, CDR2 SYDVKM. V lost 3 bases, J lost 2 bases, and 9 bases lay in between. The CDR3 nucleotides are TGTGCCAGCAGTTTCCGGGACATCACAGATACGCAGTATTTT. This gives the protein CASSFRDITDTQYF.

The genes are TRBV6-1 and TRBJ1-5, with 7 bases identical to TRBD1. The CDR3 spans 15 residues. The trim removed 5 bases at V and 4 bases at J, leaving 8 bases unmatched. Germline loops: CDR1 MNHNS, CDR2 SASEGT. The CDR3 sequence: CASSPDRVANQPQHF. The CDR3 coding sequence is TGTGCCAGCAGTCCTGACAGGGTTGCTAATCAGCCCCAGCATTTT.

This clonotype showed up many times. The chain uses TRBV12-3 or TRBV12-4 and TRBJ2-2; tentatively, D is TRBD1 (5 bases). Trimming stripped 7 bases from V and 2 bases from J, with 11 bases between. This CDR3 is 14 amino acids long. In nucleotides, the CDR3 is TGTGCCAGCACCTTAGGGGTTAACACCGGGGAGCTGTTTTTT. Translating gives CASTLGVNTGELFF.

This clonotype was detected a few times. This rearrangement joins TRBV3-1 to TRBJ2-2; D is ambiguous. CDR1 LGHDT and CDR2 YNNKEL come from the germline V gene (reference sequence). This CDR3 spans 15 amino acids. V lost 1 base to trimming and J lost 4 bases, with 10 bases between them. The CDR3 sequence is CASSQVSFTTGELFF. In nucleotides, the CDR3 is TGTGCCAGCAGCCAAGTTAGCTTTACCACCGGGGAGCTGTTTTTT. Using reference TRBV3-1 and TRBJ2-2 for the parts outside the CDR3, the full variable domain is DTAVSQTPKYLVTQMGNDKSIKCEQNLGHDTMYWYKQDSKKFLKIMFSYNNKELIINETVPNRFSPKSPDKAHLNLHINSLELGDSAVYFCASSQVSFTTGELFFGEGSRLTVL.

This clonotype was seen repeatedly, ten times or more. The V and J genes are TRBV20-1 and TRBJ2-1, with D maybe TRBD2 (5 bases). The CDR3 is 14 residues long. V lost 3 bases to trimming and J lost 4 bases, with 13 bases between them. The germline gives CDR1 DFQATT, CDR2 SNEGSKA (reference sequence). CDR3: CSARSSGAYNEQFF. The CDR3 DNA reads as TGCAGTGCTAGGTCCAGCGGTGCTTACAATGAGCAGTTCTTC.

The chain employs TRBV15 and TRBJ1-2; possibly TRBD1 for D (6 bases). This CDR3 is 14 amino acids long. Trimming took off 0 bases at V and 5 bases at J, with 10 bases between the two ends. In germline, CDR1 is LNHNV, CDR2 YYDKDF (reference sequence). The CDR3 region is CATSRDRQGYGYTF. The CDR3 DNA follows: TGTGCCACCAGCAGAGATCGGCAGGGGTATGGCTACACCTTC.

The gene calls are TRBV2 and TRBJ2-1; TRBD2 agrees at 11 bases. The CDR3 runs to 15 residues. Germline values: CDR1 SNHLY, CDR2 FYNNEI. V lost 6 bases to trimming and J lost 6 bases; unmatched junction nucleotides: 7. DNA for the CDR3: TGTGCCAGCAGCAATAGCGGGAGGGAAGGCAATGAGCAGTTCTTC. Amino acid sequence: CASSNSGREGNEQFF.

This clonotype was recorded a few times. The chain carries TRBV15 and TRBJ2-7; the match to TRBD2 covers 14 bases. The trim removed 4 bases at V and 2 bases at J, leaving 4 bases unmatched. This CDR3 contains 16 residues. The V gene's germline CDR1 is LNHNV and CDR2 YYDKDF (reference sequence). The CDR3 loop reads CATSTGTSGRAYEQYF. CDR3 coding DNA: TGTGCCACCAGCACTGGGACTAGCGGGAGAGCCTACGAGCAGTACTTC. Filled out from reference TRBV15 and TRBJ2-7, the complete variable domain reads DAMVIQNPRYQVTQFGKPVTLSCSQTLNHNVMYWYQQKSSQAPKLLFHYYDKDFNNEADTPDNFQSRRPNTSFCFLDIRSPGLGDTAMYLCATSTGTSGRAYEQYFGPGTRLTVT.

This clonotype has a handful of counts. J is TRBJ1-1 and V is TRBV4-3; D is possibly TRBD1 (5 bases). This CDR3 region has 16 residues. Germline V CDR1 and CDR2: LGHNA, YSLEER. The germline V and J ends were trimmed by 0 bases and 5 bases, with 16 bases remaining between them. CDR3 sequence: CASSQDKGPGLTEAFF. The CDR3 DNA follows: TGCGCCAGCAGCCAAGATAAGGGGCCGGGGTTGACTGAAGCTTTCTTT.

Points on this clonotype: A single base separates this from a much larger clone, so it may be a read error. The chain joins TRBV10-3 to TRBJ2-1; tentatively, D is TRBD2 (7 bases). Per germline, CDR1 ENHRY and CDR2 SYGVKD. There are 12 residues in the CDR3. V dropped 10 bases and J dropped 10 bases, with 17 bases sitting between them. The CDR3 DNA follows: TGTGCCACCGGGGGGCTGGGGCTGGAGCAGTTCTTC. Its protein is CATGGLGLEQFF.

The CDR3 loop is CASSPRGGADYGYTF. In DNA, the CDR3 is TGTGCCAGCAGCCCCCGGGGGGGGGCCGACTATGGCTACACCTTC. The genes are TRBV7-3 and TRBJ1-2; tentative D call: TRBD1 (6 bases). Germline CDR1 is SGHTA and CDR2 is FQGTGA. The CDR3 runs to 15 residues. The germline V and J ends were trimmed by 5 bases and 3 bases, with 16 bases remaining between them.

This clonotype was observed a handful of times. This chain uses TRBV28 with TRBJ2-3; D remains ambiguous. Trimming cost V 3 bases and J 2 bases, with 9 bases left between them. Germline loops: CDR1 MDHEN, CDR2 SYDVKM. The CDR3 runs to 14 residues. CDR3 sequence: CASSFSPHTDTQYF. The CDR3 nucleotides read TGTGCCAGCAGTTTTTCTCCACACACAGATACGCAGTATTTT.

Ten or more counts support this clonotype. The chain combines TRBV20-1 with TRBJ1-1; possibly TRBD1 for D (5 bases). The CDR3 consists of 14 residues. V lost 6 bases and J lost 1, with 15 bases in between. CDR1 is DFQATT and CDR2 is SNEGSKA in the germline V gene (reference sequence). The CDR3 region has the DNA TGCAGTGCGAACGCAAGGGGTTCGAACACTGAAGCTTTCTTT. This translates into CSANARGSNTEAFF.

This clonotype has a count of ten or more. The chain carries TRBV6-2 or TRBV6-3 and TRBJ2-1; D call uncertain. Deletions cut 5 bases from V and 5 bases from J, with 16 bases between. Germline lookup yields CDR1 MNHEY and CDR2 SVGEGT. The CDR3 contains 15 residues. As DNA, the CDR3 is TGTGCCAGCAGTCCACGACCGAACGTCCACAATGAGCAGTTCTTC. Protein sequence: CASSPRPNVHNEQFF.

There are a few counts of this clonotype. The rearrangement links TRBV6-1 to TRBJ2-1, with TRBD1 identical over 10 bases. The V gene's germline CDR1 is MNHNS and CDR2 SASEGT. The CDR3 length is 15 residues. Trimming at V came to 5 bases and at J to 6 bases, leaving 7 bases not matched to a gene. For the CDR3, the DNA is TGTGCCAGCAGTACCCCGGGACAGGGGTCCAATGAGCAGTTCTTC. Amino acids: CASSTPGQGSNEQFF.

This clonotype has only a few counts. This chain links TRBV20-1 with TRBJ2-7; D call uncertain. Per germline, CDR1 DFQATT and CDR2 SNEGSKA (reference sequence). The V end was cut by 5 bases, the J end by 2 bases, with 13 bases between. This CDR3 is 13 amino acids long. The CDR3 region has the DNA TGCAGTGCTGAACCAAGAGACGCCTACGAGCAGTACTTC. Encoded protein: CSAEPRDAYEQYF.

This clonotype appeared a few times. The chain links TRBV12-3 or TRBV12-4 to TRBJ1-5; the match to TRBD1 covers 9 bases. The CDR3 loop spans 16 amino acids. Trimming removed 4 bases from V and 0 bases from J; junction bases left unmatched: 4. CDR3: CASSSQGQGSNQPQHF. The CDR3, as DNA: TGTGCCAGCAGTTCCCAGGGACAGGGTAGCAATCAGCCCCAGCATTTT.